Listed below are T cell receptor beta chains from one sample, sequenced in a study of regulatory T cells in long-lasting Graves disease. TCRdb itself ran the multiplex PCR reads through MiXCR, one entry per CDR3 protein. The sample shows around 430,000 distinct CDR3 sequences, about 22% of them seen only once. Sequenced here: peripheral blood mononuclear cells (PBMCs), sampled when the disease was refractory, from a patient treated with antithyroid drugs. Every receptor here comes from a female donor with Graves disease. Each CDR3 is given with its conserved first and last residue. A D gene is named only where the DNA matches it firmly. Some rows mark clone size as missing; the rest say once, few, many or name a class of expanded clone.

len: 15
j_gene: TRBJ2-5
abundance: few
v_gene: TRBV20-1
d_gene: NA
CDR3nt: TGCAGTGCTAGACCCGCCCGGGGACCCGAAGAGACCCAGTACTTC
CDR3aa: CSARPARGPEETQYF

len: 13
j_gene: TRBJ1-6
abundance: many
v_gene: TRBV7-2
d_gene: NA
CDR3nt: TGTGCCAGCAGCCAGGGGAGAGGTTCACCCCTCCACTTT
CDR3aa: CASSQGRGSPLHF

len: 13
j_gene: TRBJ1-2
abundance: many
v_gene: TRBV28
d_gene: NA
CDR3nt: TGTGCCAGCAGTTTGTGGGCAGCTGTTGGCTACACCTTC
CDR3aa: CASSLWAAVGYTF

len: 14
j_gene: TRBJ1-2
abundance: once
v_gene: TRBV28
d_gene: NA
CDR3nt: TGTGCCGGCAACGGACTAGCGGGAAACTATGGCTACACCTTC
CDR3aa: CAGNGLAGNYGYTF

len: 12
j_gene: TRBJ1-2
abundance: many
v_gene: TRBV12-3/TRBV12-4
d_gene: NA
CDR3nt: TGTGCCAGCAGTTTGGGCCGCTATGGCTACACCTTC
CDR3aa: CASSLGRYGYTF

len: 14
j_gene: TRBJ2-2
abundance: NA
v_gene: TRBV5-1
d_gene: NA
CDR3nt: TGCGCCAGCAGCTCGCAAGAATGGACCGGGGAGCTGTTTTTT
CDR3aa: CASSSQEWTGELFF

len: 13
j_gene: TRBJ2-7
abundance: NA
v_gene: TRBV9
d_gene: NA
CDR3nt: TGTGCCAGCAGCCCCTATGTCGGGTACGAGCAGTACTTC
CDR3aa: CASSPYVGYEQYF

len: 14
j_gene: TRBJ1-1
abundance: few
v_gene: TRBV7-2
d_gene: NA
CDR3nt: TGTGCCAGCAGCTCAGCATATATGAACACTGAAGCTTTCTTT
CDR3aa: CASSSAYMNTEAFF

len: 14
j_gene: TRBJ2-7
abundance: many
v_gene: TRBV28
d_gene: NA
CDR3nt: TGTGCCAGCACCAACTCGACAGATTTCTACGAGCAGTACTTC
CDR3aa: CASTNSTDFYEQYF

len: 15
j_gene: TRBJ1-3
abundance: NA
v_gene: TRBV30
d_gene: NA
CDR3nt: TGTGCCTGGACCGGGACACTCTTCTCTGGAAACACCATATATTTT
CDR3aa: CAWTGTLFSGNTIYF

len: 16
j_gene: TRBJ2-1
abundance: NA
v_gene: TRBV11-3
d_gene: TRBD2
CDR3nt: TGTGCCAGCGCCGGGGGGACTAGCGGGGGATACAATGAGCAGTTCTTC
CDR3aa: CASAGGTSGGYNEQFF

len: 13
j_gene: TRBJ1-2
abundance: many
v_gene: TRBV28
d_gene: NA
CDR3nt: TGTGCCAGCGACAACGTGGCGGGATATGGCTACACCTTC
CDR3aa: CASDNVAGYGYTF

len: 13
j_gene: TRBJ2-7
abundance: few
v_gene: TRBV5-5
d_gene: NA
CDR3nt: TGTGCCAGCAGCTTGGCCGCTACCTACGAGCAGTACTTC
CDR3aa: CASSLAATYEQYF

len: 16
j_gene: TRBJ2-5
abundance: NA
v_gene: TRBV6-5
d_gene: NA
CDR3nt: TGTGCCAGCAGTTATGATCGGGTCAGCCTCCAAGAGACCCAGTACTTC
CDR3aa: CASSYDRVSLQETQYF

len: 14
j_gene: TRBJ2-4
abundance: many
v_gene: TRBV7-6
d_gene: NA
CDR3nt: TGTGCCAGCAGCTTAGCAACGGGCACCACCGGCTGGTTCTTC
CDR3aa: CASSLATGTTGWFF

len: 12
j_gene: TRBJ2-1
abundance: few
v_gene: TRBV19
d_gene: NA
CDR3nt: TGTGCCAGCGCAGGATACTACAATGAGCAGTTCTTC
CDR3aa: CASAGYYNEQFF

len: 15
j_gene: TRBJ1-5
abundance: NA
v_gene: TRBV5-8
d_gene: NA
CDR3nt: TGTGCCAGCAGCTTGGGGGACCAGCTCAATCAGCCCCAGCATTTT
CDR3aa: CASSLGDQLNQPQHF

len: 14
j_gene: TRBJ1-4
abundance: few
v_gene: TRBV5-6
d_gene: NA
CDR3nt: TGTGCCAGCAGCTTCTGGCCAGGGAGGGAAAAACTGTTTTTT
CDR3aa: CASSFWPGREKLFF

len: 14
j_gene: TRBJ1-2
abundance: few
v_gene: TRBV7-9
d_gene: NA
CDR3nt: TGTGCCAGCAGCTCGTTGACAGAGATTAACGGCTACACCTTC
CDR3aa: CASSSLTEINGYTF

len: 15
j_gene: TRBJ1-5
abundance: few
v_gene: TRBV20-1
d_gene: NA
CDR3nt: TGCAGTGCTAGAGGCGGGTCCTTTAGCAATCAGCCCCAGCATTTT
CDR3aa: CSARGGSFSNQPQHF

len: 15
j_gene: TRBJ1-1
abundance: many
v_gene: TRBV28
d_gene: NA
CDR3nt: TGTGCCAGCAGTTTTGATCCCTTGGCGGGTACTGAAGCTTTCTTT
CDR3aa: CASSFDPLAGTEAFF

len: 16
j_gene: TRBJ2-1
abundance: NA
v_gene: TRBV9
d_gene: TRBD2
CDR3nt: TGTGCCAGCAGTGCAAGGACTAGCGGGGGCTACAATGAGCAGTTCTTC
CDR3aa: CASSARTSGGYNEQFF

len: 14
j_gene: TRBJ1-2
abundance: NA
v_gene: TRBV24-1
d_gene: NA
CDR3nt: TGTGCCACCAGTGAGGGACGTCTAGGCTATGGCCACACCTTC
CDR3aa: CATSEGRLGYGHTF

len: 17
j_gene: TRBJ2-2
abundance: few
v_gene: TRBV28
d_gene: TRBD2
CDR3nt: TGTGCCAGCGGAGGGACTAACGGGAGCGGGAACACCGGGGAGCTGTTTTTT
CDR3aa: CASGGTNGSGNTGELFF

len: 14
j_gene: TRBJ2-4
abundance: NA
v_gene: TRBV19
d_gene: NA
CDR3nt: TGTGCCAGTAGCTCTGAACTAGCCAAAAACATTCAGTACTTC
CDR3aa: CASSSELAKNIQYF

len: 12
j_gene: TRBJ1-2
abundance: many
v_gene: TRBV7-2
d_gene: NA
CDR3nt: TGTGCCAGCAGCTTGGGAACGGATGGCTACACCTTC
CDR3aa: CASSLGTDGYTF

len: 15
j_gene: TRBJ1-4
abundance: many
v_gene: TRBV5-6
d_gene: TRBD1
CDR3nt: TGTGCCAGCAGCTTGGCCGGAGGGGGCGGTGAAAAACTGTTTTTT
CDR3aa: CASSLAGGGGEKLFF

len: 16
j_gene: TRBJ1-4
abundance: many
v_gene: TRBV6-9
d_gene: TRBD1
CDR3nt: TGTGCCAGCAGTTACTCACCGGGACAGGGAAGAGAAAAACTGTTTTTT
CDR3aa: CASSYSPGQGREKLFF

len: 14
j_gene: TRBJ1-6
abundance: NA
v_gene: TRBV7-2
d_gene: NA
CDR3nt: TGTGCCAGCAGTCTCATGGAGGTTAATTCACCCCTCCACTTT
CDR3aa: CASSLMEVNSPLHF

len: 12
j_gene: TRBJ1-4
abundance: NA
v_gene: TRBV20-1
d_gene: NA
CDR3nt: TGCAGTGCTAGAGATGATCGTGAAAAACTGTTTTTT
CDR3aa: CSARDDREKLFF

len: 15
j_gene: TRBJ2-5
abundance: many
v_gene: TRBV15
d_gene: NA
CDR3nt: TGTGCCACCAGCAGAGATTCCGGGGGGCAGGAGACCCAGTACTTC
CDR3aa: CATSRDSGGQETQYF

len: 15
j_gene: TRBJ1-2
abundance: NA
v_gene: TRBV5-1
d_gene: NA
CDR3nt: TGCGCCAGCAGCTTGGCCTGGGGGGCATCTGAGGGCTACACCTTC
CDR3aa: CASSLAWGASEGYTF

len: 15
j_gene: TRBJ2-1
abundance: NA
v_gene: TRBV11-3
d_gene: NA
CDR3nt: TGTGCCAGCAGCTTACCCCCAAGCTCCTACAATGAGCAGTTCTTC
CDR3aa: CASSLPPSSYNEQFF

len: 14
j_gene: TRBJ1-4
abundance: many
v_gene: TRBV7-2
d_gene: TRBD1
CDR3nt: TGTGCAAGCGGACAGGGGGGTCTGAGTGAAAAACTGTTTTTT
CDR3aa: CASGQGGLSEKLFF

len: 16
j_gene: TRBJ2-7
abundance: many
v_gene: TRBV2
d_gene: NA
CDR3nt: TGTGCCAGCAGTGACCAGGTTCCCAAGGAGAAGCGCGAGCAGTACTTC
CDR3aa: CASSDQVPKEKREQYF

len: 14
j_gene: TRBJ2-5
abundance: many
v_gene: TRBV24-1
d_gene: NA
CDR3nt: TGTGCCACCAGTGATTCGATCACCGCGGAGACCCAGTACTTC
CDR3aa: CATSDSITAETQYF

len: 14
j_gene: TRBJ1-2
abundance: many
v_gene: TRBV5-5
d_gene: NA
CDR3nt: TGTGCCAGCACCGACCCCACGAGGGGCTATGGCTACACCTTC
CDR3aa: CASTDPTRGYGYTF

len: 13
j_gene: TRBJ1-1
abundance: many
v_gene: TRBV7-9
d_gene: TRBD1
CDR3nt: TGTGCCAGCAGCATCCTTCAGGGGGCCTCAGCTTTCTTT
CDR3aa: CASSILQGASAFF

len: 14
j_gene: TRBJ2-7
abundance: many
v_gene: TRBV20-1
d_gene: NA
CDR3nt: TGCAGTGCTAGAGATCCAGGGGTCTCCTACGAGCAGTACTTC
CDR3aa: CSARDPGVSYEQYF

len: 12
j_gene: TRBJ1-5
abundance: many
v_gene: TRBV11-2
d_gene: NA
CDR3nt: TGTGCCAGCAAGAACCCCGCGTCGCCCCAGCATTTT
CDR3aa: CASKNPASPQHF

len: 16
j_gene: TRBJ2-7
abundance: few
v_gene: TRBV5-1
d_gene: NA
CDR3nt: TGCGCCAGCAGCTCCCGGACTGGTGGTGGGGGTAACGAGCAGTACTTC
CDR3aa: CASSSRTGGGGNEQYF

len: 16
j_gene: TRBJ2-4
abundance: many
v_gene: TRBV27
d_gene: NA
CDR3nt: TGTGCCAGCAGTTCCATTGGAGGGTGGGCCAAAAACATTCAGTACTTC
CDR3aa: CASSSIGGWAKNIQYF